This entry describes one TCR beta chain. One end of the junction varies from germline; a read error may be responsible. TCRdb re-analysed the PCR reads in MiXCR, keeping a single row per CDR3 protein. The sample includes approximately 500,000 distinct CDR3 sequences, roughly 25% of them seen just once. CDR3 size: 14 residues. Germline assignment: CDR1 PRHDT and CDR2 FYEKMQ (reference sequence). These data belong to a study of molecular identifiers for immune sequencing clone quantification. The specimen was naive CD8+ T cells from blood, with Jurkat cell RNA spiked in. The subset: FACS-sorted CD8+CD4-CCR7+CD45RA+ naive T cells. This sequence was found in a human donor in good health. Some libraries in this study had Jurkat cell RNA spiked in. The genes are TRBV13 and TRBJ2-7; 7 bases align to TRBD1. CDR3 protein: CVSSLEVRGNEQYF. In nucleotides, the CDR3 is TGTGTCAGCAGCTTAGAGGTCAGGGGGAACGAGCAGTACTTC.